Below are 3 T cell receptor beta chains sequenced from a single sample in a study of patients and donors after allogeneic stem cell transplantation. From the RT-PCR reads, TCRdb called clonotypes with MiXCR, one entry per CDR3 protein. The sample shows around 240,000 distinct CDR3 sequences, roughly 14% of them seen only once. Sequenced: blood, either unsorted or a sorted T cell fraction (not recorded which). The receptors originated from a human donor who was either an allogeneic HSCT recipient or a stem cell or donor lymphocyte infusion donor (not recorded which). It is not recorded whose cells these are; they may come from a transplant donor.

This clonotype has at least ten counts. The chain employs TRBV5-4 and TRBJ2-2, with no clear D. Germline-derived CDR1 and CDR2 are SGHNT and YYREEE (reference sequence). This CDR3 is built from 15 residues. The ends were cut back, 5 bases at V and 0 bases at J, with 11 bases in the middle. The CDR3 DNA follows: TGTGCCAGCAGGGCCGGGTCCTCGAACACCGGGGAGCTGTTTTTT. This translates into CASRAGSSNTGELFF.

Only a few counts were recorded for this clonotype. The chain joins TRBV10-3 to TRBJ2-5; D is perhaps TRBD1 (6 bases). Germline V gene sequence: CDR1 ENHRY, CDR2 SYGVKD. The CDR3 has 15 amino acids. V was pared by 2 bases and J by 1 base, with 11 bases between. Here the CDR3 DNA reads TGTGCCATCAGTGAGGCCCAGGGGCTCCAAGAGACCCAGTACTTC. Its protein product is CAISEAQGLQETQYF.

The V gene is TRBV7-2, the J gene TRBJ1-1, with 9 nucleotides matching TRBD1. The CDR3 consists of 14 residues. J was trimmed by 5 bases and V by 5 bases; bases with no gene match: 6. Germline V CDR1 and CDR2: SGHTA, FQGNSA. CDR3 sequence reads: CASSIGQGRTEAFF. As DNA, the CDR3 is TGTGCCAGCAGCATTGGACAGGGGAGAACTGAAGCTTTCTTT.